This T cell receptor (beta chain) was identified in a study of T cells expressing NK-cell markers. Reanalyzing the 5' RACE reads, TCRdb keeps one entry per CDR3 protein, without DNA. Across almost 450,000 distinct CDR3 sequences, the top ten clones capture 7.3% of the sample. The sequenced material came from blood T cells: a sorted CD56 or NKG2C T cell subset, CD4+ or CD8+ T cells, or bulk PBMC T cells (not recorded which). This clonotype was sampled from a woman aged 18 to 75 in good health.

The CDR3 loop is CASSPFPSDTQYF. The chain uses TRBV7-8 and TRBJ2-3; TCRdb designates TRBD1, a call that cannot be tested without DNA. This CDR3 contains 13 residues. Germline CDR1 is SGHVS and CDR2 is FQNEAQ.